Here is one T cell receptor (beta chain) with its context. Its matching antigen is unknown. This sample's time point: patch test 1, 2 weeks after DPC sensitization. The treatment here: therapeutic diphenylcyclopropenone sensitization with weekly scalp DPC. Donation of samples came from alopecia patients who were 18 to 70 years old and suitable for DPC. The record originates from a study of human T cells and chemical hapten exposure. Notes on the study in general: Expanded TCRs clustered into significantly more large CDR3 similarity groups than controls, the analysis revealed.

The CDR3 consists of 15 residues. Trimming took 1 base from V and 9 from J, leaving 17 bases between them. The V gene's germline CDR1 is SGHNT and CDR2 YYREEE (reference sequence). TCRdb reanalysed the RACE reads using MiXCR and keeps one entry per CDR3 protein. The sample has 180,000 or so distinct CDR3 sequences, about a fifth seen once. The sequenced sample was whole blood, obtained in connection with sensitization to the hapten diphenylcyclopropenone (DPC). The chain employs TRBV5-4 and TRBJ2-1, with D possibly TRBD2 on 6 matching bases. This sequence originates from a woman aged 50 to 60 with alopecia areata. Some clones in this sample may be carry-over from other donors' samples. CDR3 bases: TGTGCCAGCAGCTTGCCGGGACTGAGAGGCGGTGAGCAGTTCTTC. Translating gives CASSLPGLRGGEQFF.